The clone carrying this TCR beta chain came up a few times. Looked up from germline, CDR1 is SGDLS and CDR2 is YYNGEE. The V and J ends lost 0 bases and 0 bases respectively, with 9 bases between them. This CDR3 spans 15 amino acids. This entry comes from a study of blood T cells in healthy people across ages. Through a sample-barcoded 5' primer and a J-beta primer mix, a second PCR was run for roughly 6 to 11 cycles. TCRdb re-called the 5' RACE reads with MiXCR, one entry per CDR3 protein. Among around 1,900,000 distinct CDR3 sequences listed, around 40% were seen once. The sample taken for sequencing was blood. This chain joins TRBV9 and TRBJ1-2; D is ambiguous. The source of this sequence is a human donor in good health. As DNA, the CDR3 is TGTGCCAGCAGCGTAGGACAAAATCCTAACTATGGCTACACCTTC. Translating it yields CASSVGQNPNYGYTF.